Presented here are 22 T cell receptor beta chains from one specimen sequenced in a study of cytomegalovirus exposure and HLA in healthy donors. Both 60 Vbeta primers and 13 Jbeta primers went into the PCR. TCRdb's table, derived via immunoSEQ multiplex PCR, lists solely in-frame clones and lacks some. Here the sample spans about 160,000 clones, about four fifths being singletons. Sequenced material: PBMCs. Source of these receptors: a man aged 45-65 years in good health and CMV-seropositive.

The genes are TRBV27 and TRBJ1-1; 7 bases are a match to TRBD1. J was trimmed by 3 bases and V by 7 bases; bases with no gene match: 8. CDR3 length: 14 residues. Germline CDR1 reads MNHEY; CDR2 reads SMNVEV (reference sequence). CDR3 protein: CASNKGQPYTEAFF. The CDR3 DNA is TGTGCCAGCAATAAGGGACAGCCCTACACTGAAGCTTTCTTT.

The chain uses TRBV11-2 and TRBJ2-3, with D perhaps TRBD2 (5 bases). The germline gives CDR1 SGHAT, CDR2 FQNNGV. The CDR3 length is 14 residues. V lost 5 bases and J 0 bases, leaving 9 bases between the germline ends. Here the CDR3 reads CASSPRTSTDTQYF. The DNA of the CDR3 is TGTGCCAGCAGCCCGCGGACTAGCACAGATACGCAGTATTTT.

The J gene is TRBJ2-5, the V gene TRBV28; 9 nucleotides agree with TRBD2. The assigned J gene may be wrong: the sequence end matches TRBJ2-7 better. Germline values: CDR1 MDHEN, CDR2 SYDVKM. The CDR3 extends over 15 amino acids. CDR3 in DNA: TGTGCCAGCAGTTTATACGCGGGAGGGTCCTACGAGCAGTACTTC. Its protein product is CASSLYAGGSYEQYF.

The chain joins TRBV4-1 to TRBJ2-7; no definite D call. The CDR3 runs to 15 residues. Trimming pared 4 bases from V and 2 bases from J, leaving 15 bases between. From germline, CDR1 is MGHRA and CDR2 YSYEKL. CDR3 loop: CASSPEERRTYEQYF. The CDR3 DNA sequence: TGCGCCAGCAGCCCGGAAGAGCGCCGGACCTACGAGCAGTACTTC.

The genes are TRBV5-6 and TRBJ2-7; D ambiguous. The CDR3 spans 15 residues. Trimming took 0 bases from V and 2 from J, leaving 12 bases between them. The germline gives CDR1 SGHDT, CDR2 YYEEEE. CDR3 protein: CASSLDSSGAYEQYF. DNA for the CDR3: TGTGCCAGCAGCTTGGATAGCTCTGGCGCCTACGAGCAGTACTTC.

This clone was counted a few times. The chain has TRBV14 and TRBJ2-1; tentatively, D is TRBD2 (5 bases). Germline V gene lookup returns CDR1 SGHDN and CDR2 FVKESK. This CDR3 is 15 amino acids long. Deletions cut 0 bases from V and 4 bases from J, with 10 bases between. The chain's CDR3 is CASSQDPPGYNEQFF. DNA of the CDR3: TGTGCCAGCAGCCAAGATCCCCCGGGGTACAATGAGCAGTTCTTC.

As for this clone: Other DNA sequences in this specimen translate into the identical CDR3. V and J are TRBV7-9 and TRBJ2-3, with D tentatively TRBD2 (5 bases). Trimming cost V 5 bases and J 3 bases, with 9 bases left between them. Germline V gives CDR1 SEHNR, CDR2 FQNEAQ (reference sequence). The CDR3 loop spans 13 amino acids. In DNA form, the CDR3 reads TGTGCCAGCAGCCTCGGAGGAACAGATACGCAGTATTTT. This encodes CASSLGGTDTQYF. Supplemented by reference TRBV7-9 and TRBJ2-3, the full variable domain reads DTGVSQNPRHKITKRGQNVTFRCDPISEHNRLYWYRQTLGQGPEFLTYFQNEAQLEKSRLLSDRFSAERPKGSFSTLEIQRTEQGDSAMYLCASSLGGTDTQYFGPGTRLTVL.

This clone turned up a few times. This chain joins TRBV4-2 and TRBJ2-2; 8 bases are shared with TRBD2. Looked up from germline, CDR1 is LGHNA and CDR2 is YNFKEQ. V dropped 2 bases and J dropped 1; count of bases not matched to a gene: 12. The CDR3 extends over 19 amino acids. CDR3 in DNA: TGTGCCAGCAGCCAAAGACGGCAACTAGCGGAGGGGAACACCGGGGAGCTGTTTTTT. This encodes CASSQRRQLAEGNTGELFF.

The gene calls are TRBV5-1 and TRBJ2-7; TRBD2 agrees at 14 bases. The CDR3 length is 14 residues. Losses at the gene ends were 5 bases for V and 6 bases for J; bases not matched to a gene: 4. CDR1 and CDR2 from the germline V gene are SGHRS and YFSETQ. CDR3 nucleotides: TGCGCCAGCAGGTCCGGGACTAGCGGGAGCGAGCAGTACTTC. The encoded protein is CASRSGTSGSEQYF.

Regarding this clone: A junction boundary mismatches the germline segment, possibly from a read error. This sequence joins TRBV7-9 and TRBJ2-1; 8 bases fit TRBD1. The CDR3 consists of 14 residues. Looked up from germline, CDR1 is SEHNR and CDR2 is FQNEAQ (reference sequence). In DNA, the CDR3 is TGTTCCAGCAGCTTCCGGGACAGGAGGAATGAGCAGTTCTTC. Its translation is CSSSFRDRRNEQFF.

V gene TRBV30 combines with J gene TRBJ2-3, with 7 bases identical to TRBD2. The V gene end was trimmed by 4 bases and the J gene end by 4 bases; junction bases not matched to a gene: 8. CDR3 length: 14 amino acids. CDR1 and CDR2 (germline): GTSNPN, SVGIG (reference sequence). The CDR3 here is CAWKMAGAPDTQYF. The DNA for the CDR3 is TGTGCCTGGAAAATGGCGGGAGCTCCAGATACGCAGTATTTT.

V is TRBV4-1 and J is TRBJ2-7, with D uncertain. Germline V lookup: CDR1 MGHRA, CDR2 YSYEKL. Trimming cost V 0 bases and J 4 bases, with 10 bases left between them. The CDR3 runs 14 residues. Here the CDR3 reads CASSQEASRYEQYF. As DNA, the CDR3 is TGCGCCAGCAGCCAAGAAGCTTCGCGGTACGAGCAGTACTTC.

This clone was seen only once. The chain carries TRBV5-4 and TRBJ1-1; D may be TRBD1 (6 bases). V lost 5 bases to trimming and J lost 1 base, with 12 bases between them. The CDR3 length is 14 residues. The germline V gene encodes CDR1 SGHNT and CDR2 YYREEE (reference sequence). The CDR3 reads CASSVGHPNTEAFF. CDR3 coding DNA: TGTGCCAGCAGTGTGGGACACCCGAACACTGAAGCTTTCTTT.

This clone has a handful of counts. The chain employs TRBV11-3 and TRBJ2-5; tentative D call: TRBD1 (6 bases). This CDR3 region has 15 residues. CDR1 and CDR2 (germline): SGHNT, YENEEA. V was pared by 5 bases and J by 5 bases, with 18 bases between. CDR3 DNA: TGTGCCAGCAGCCCCAGTAGTGGGGGCTCGGAGACCCAGTACTTC. Protein: CASSPSSGGSETQYF.

The chain carries TRBV9 and TRBJ1-4; 9 bases map to TRBD1. From germline, CDR1 is SGDLS and CDR2 YYNGEE. The CDR3 extends over 13 amino acids. Trimming took 3 bases from V and 8 from J; bases not matched to a gene: 2. CDR3 sequence reads: CASSEGTGEKLFF. The CDR3 DNA reads TGTGCCAGCAGCGAGGGGACAGGGGAAAAACTGTTTTTT.

The chain couples TRBV29-1 to TRBJ1-2; D possibly corresponds to TRBD1 (6 bases). V was clipped by 7 bases and J by 7 bases, with 19 bases between them. Germline-derived CDR1 and CDR2 are SQVTM and ANQGSEA. The CDR3 loop spans 13 amino acids. CDR3 sequence reads: CSAGLGGAIGYTF. The CDR3, as DNA: TGCAGCGCAGGTCTCGGGGGGGCAATTGGCTACACCTTC.

This chain uses TRBV27 with TRBJ2-7, with TRBD2 matching over 8 bases. In germline, CDR1 is MNHEY, CDR2 SMNVEV (reference sequence). This CDR3 contains 17 residues. J gave up 4 bases and V 3 bases, and 14 bases lay outside the gene matches. CDR3 bases: TGTGCCAGCAGTTTTTCACCGGGAGGGCCCCTGGGGTACGAGCAGTACTTC. This translates into CASSFSPGGPLGYEQYF.

This clone is a singleton in its sample. The rearrangement links TRBV6-4 to TRBJ2-3; D remains unclear. This CDR3 comprises 13 residues. The V end lost 5 bases, the J end lost 6 bases, and 12 bases lay between the germline ends. Germline V gives CDR1 MRHNA, CDR2 SNTAGT. The CDR3 region has the DNA TGTGCCAGCAGTTCAGCGATTATGGATACGCAGTATTTT. It encodes CASSSAIMDTQYF.

The genes are TRBV5-1 and TRBJ1-1; D remains unclear. The V gene's germline CDR1 is SGHRS and CDR2 YFSETQ. The CDR3 consists of 16 residues. Trimming shortened V by 0 bases and J by 0 bases, and 12 bases separated the two germline ends. The CDR3 region is CASSLDGRYMNTEAFF. CDR3 DNA sequence: TGCGCCAGCAGCTTGGATGGCAGATACATGAACACTGAAGCTTTCTTT.

Ten or more counts support this clone. This sequence joins TRBV4-1 and TRBJ1-1, with TRBD1 as a possible D gene (6 bases). Per the germline V gene, CDR1 is MGHRA and CDR2 is YSYEKL. Trimming pared 8 bases from V and 4 bases from J, leaving 17 bases between. The CDR3 has 14 residues. CDR3 DNA: TGCGCCAGCGGCAGGGGCGGGGGGGGCACTGAAGCTTTCTTT. The encoded protein is CASGRGGGGTEAFF.

In DNA, the CDR3 is TGTGCCAGCAGCGCCCCTAGCGACTACAATGAGCAGTTCTTC. It codes for CASSAPSDYNEQFF. The chain is built from TRBV21-1 and TRBJ2-1; no check of the table's D call, TRBD2, against the DNA was made. TRBV21-1 is annotated as a pseudogene. The CDR3 runs to 14 residues.

A single count supports this clone. V is TRBV11-3 and J is TRBJ2-1; a possible D gene is TRBD2 (5 bases). V lost 5 bases and J lost 7, with 12 bases in between. Germline V gene data show CDR1 as SGHNT and CDR2 as YENEEA. CDR3 length: 13 amino acids. DNA of the CDR3: TGTGCCAGCAGCCTTACTAGATCTAATGAGCAGTTCTTC. Translation: CASSLTRSNEQFF.